The rows below give T cell receptor beta chains drawn from one sample of a study of T-cell reconstitution after alpha-beta-depleted transplantation in children. One entry per CDR3 protein results from TCRdb running MiXCR on the PCR reads. The repertoire holds just under 550,000 distinct CDR3 sequences, with 18% as singletons. Sequenced material: PBMCs from the stem cell graft donor, taken from the stem cell graft. Source of these receptors: a human donor who donated a stem cell graft to a child with acute lymphoblastic leukemia. Each CDR3 is given with its conserved first and last residue. Fields, in order: clone size, D gene, J gene, V gene, CDR3 protein, CDR3 DNA. D genes are given only for firm matches. Size is stated for part of the rows, as once, few or many counts, or as a class when the clone is expanded.

-,-,TRBJ1-1,TRBV20-1,CSVRFGRADTEAFF,TGCAGTGTGAGGTTTGGGAGGGCGGACACTGAAGCTTTCTTT
-,TRBD2,TRBJ2-7,TRBV13,CASRPPWAGAYEQYF,TGTGCCAGCAGGCCCCCCTGGGCGGGGGCCTACGAGCAGTACTTC
few,-,TRBJ2-7,TRBV7-8,CASRGRGPYEQYF,TGTGCCAGCAGAGGAAGGGGCCCCTACGAGCAGTACTTC
few,TRBD2,TRBJ2-3,TRBV11-2,CASSLDASGRDTQYF,TGTGCCAGCAGCTTAGACGCTAGCGGCCGAGATACGCAGTATTTT
few,-,TRBJ2-7,TRBV5-1,CASSFYSPGEQYF,TGCGCCAGCAGCTTCTATTCGCCGGGCGAGCAGTACTTC
-,-,TRBJ2-7,TRBV5-1,CASSFGSGRYEQYF,TGCGCCAGCAGCTTTGGATCAGGGAGATACGAGCAGTACTTC
many,TRBD1,TRBJ2-7,TRBV12-3/TRBV12-4,CASRDRTSYEQYF,TGTGCCAGCCGGGACAGGACCTCCTACGAGCAGTACTTC
few,TRBD1,TRBJ2-1,TRBV6-5,CASSYTGQGAVNEQFF,TGTGCCAGCAGTTACACTGGACAGGGGGCAGTTAATGAGCAGTTCTTC
few,-,TRBJ2-5,TRBV12-3/TRBV12-4,CASSLFGGPRQETQYF,TGTGCCAGCAGTTTATTTGGGGGGCCCCGCCAAGAGACCCAGTACTTC
few,-,TRBJ2-3,TRBV7-2,CASSLEALPSTDTQYF,TGTGCCAGCAGCTTGGAGGCGCTTCCTAGCACAGATACGCAGTATTTT
-,-,TRBJ2-1,TRBV7-9,CASSLVAPNEQFF,TGTGCCAGCAGCTTAGTCGCACCGAATGAGCAGTTCTTC
-,-,TRBJ1-5,TRBV5-1,CASRAGISNQPQHF,TGCGCCAGCAGGGCCGGGATCAGCAATCAGCCCCAGCATTTT
-,-,TRBJ2-2,TRBV19,CASSLGTLDTGELFF,TGTGCCAGTAGTCTGGGGACACTGGACACCGGGGAGCTGTTTTTT
few,-,TRBJ2-1,TRBV9,CASSASAERNEQFF,TGTGCCAGCAGCGCTTCTGCTGAGCGCAATGAGCAGTTCTTC
-,TRBD2,TRBJ2-1,TRBV27,CASSFTGRAYNEQFF,TGTGCCAGCAGTTTCACCGGGAGGGCGTACAATGAGCAGTTCTTC
-,-,TRBJ1-1,TRBV27,CASSPILTGTEAFF,TGTGCCAGCAGTCCGATACTTACAGGAACTGAAGCTTTCTTT
few,TRBD1,TRBJ1-5,TRBV20-1,CSAHGTGKQPQHF,TGCAGTGCCCACGGGACAGGAAAACAGCCCCAGCATTTT
few,-,TRBJ2-5,TRBV12-3/TRBV12-4,CASTFGETQYF,TGTGCCAGCACTTTCGGAGAGACCCAGTACTTC
few,-,TRBJ2-5,TRBV9,CASSHPSSYKTGPQETQYF,TGTGCCAGCAGCCACCCCTCCTCTTATAAGACAGGCCCGCAAGAGACCCAGTACTTC
few,TRBD2,TRBJ2-7,TRBV7-2,CASSFLASGAYEQYF,TGTGCCAGCAGCTTTTTGGCTAGCGGGGCCTACGAGCAGTACTTC
-,-,TRBJ2-7,TRBV5-1,CASRQTATYEQYF,TGCGCCAGCAGACAGACAGCTACCTACGAGCAGTACTTC
few,TRBD1,TRBJ1-2,TRBV4-2,CASRRQGRNYGYTF,TGTGCCAGCAGACGACAGGGGCGGAACTATGGCTACACCTTC
few,-,TRBJ1-2,TRBV20-1,CSAEGHLLYGYTF,TGCAGTGCGGAAGGACACCTTCTCTATGGCTACACCTTC
few,-,TRBJ1-2,TRBV5-4,CASSLPLGLKGYTF,TGTGCCAGCAGCTTGCCTCTCGGATTAAAGGGCTACACCTTC
few,-,TRBJ1-1,TRBV6-1,CASSPRDGRREAFF,TGTGCCAGCAGTCCCAGGGACGGTCGGAGAGAAGCTTTCTTT
few,TRBD2,TRBJ2-3,TRBV6-1,CASSLTSGGISTDTQYF,TGTGCCAGCAGTCTTACTAGCGGGGGAATTAGCACAGATACGCAGTATTTT
once,TRBD2,TRBJ2-5,TRBV6-1,CASRSTSGGQETQYF,TGTGCCAGCAGGTCGACTAGCGGGGGACAAGAGACCCAGTACTTC
few,-,TRBJ2-7,TRBV5-1,CASSLGQGNSYEQYF,TGCGCCAGCAGCTTGGGGCAGGGCAATTCCTACGAGCAGTACTTC
few,TRBD2,TRBJ2-6,TRBV4-2,CASSTLTSGSSGANVLTF,TGTGCCAGCAGCACCCTGACTAGCGGGAGCTCTGGGGCCAACGTCCTGACTTTC
-,-,TRBJ2-7,TRBV6-2/TRBV6-3,CASSYGRGSSYEQYF,TGTGCCAGCAGTTACGGGCGGGGAAGCTCCTACGAGCAGTACTTC
-,-,TRBJ2-1,TRBV4-1,CASSPGTSNYNEQFF,TGCGCCAGCAGCCCGGGGACGAGCAACTACAATGAGCAGTTCTTC
-,-,TRBJ2-3,TRBV24-1,CATSAPLGGVYTDTQYF,TGTGCCACCAGTGCCCCCTTGGGGGGCGTTTACACAGATACGCAGTATTTT
-,TRBD2,TRBJ2-7,TRBV5-1,CASSVSGRGDEQYF,TGCGCCAGCAGCGTGAGCGGGAGAGGTGACGAGCAGTACTTC
few,-,TRBJ1-6,TRBV11-2,CASSWTRLLSGSSSYNSPLHF,TGTGCCAGCAGCTGGACGCGCCTCCTCTCGGGCTCAAGCTCCTATAATTCACCCCTCCACTTT
-,-,TRBJ2-2,TRBV29-1,CSVEDEGLGRLNTGQLFF,TGCAGCGTTGAAGATGAGGGCCTCGGACGGCTGAACACCGGGCAGCTGTTTTTT
few,-,TRBJ2-1,TRBV5-1,CASSNNQVAYNEQFF,TGCGCCAGCAGTAATAACCAGGTTGCCTACAATGAGCAGTTCTTC
few,TRBD1,TRBJ2-7,TRBV9,CASSEGQGGFNEQYF,TGTGCCAGCAGCGAGGGACAGGGGGGCTTCAACGAGCAGTACTTC
-,-,TRBJ2-7,TRBV20-1,CSARDLRTVGEQYF,TGCAGTGCTAGAGATTTGAGGACTGTAGGAGAGCAGTACTTC
few,-,TRBJ2-1,TRBV5-1,CASSLRGLSYNEQFF,TGCGCCAGCAGCTTACGCGGGTTGTCCTACAATGAGCAGTTCTTC
many,-,TRBJ2-5,TRBV5-1,CASSFEGAETQYF,TGCGCCAGCAGCTTCGAGGGAGCGGAGACCCAGTACTTC
-,-,TRBJ1-1,TRBV13,CASSLGPQGEAFF,TGTGCCAGCAGCTTAGGGCCCCAGGGTGAAGCTTTCTTT
-,-,TRBJ1-4,TRBV9,CASSVGGGTNEKLFF,TGTGCCAGCAGCGTAGGAGGGGGAACTAATGAAAAACTGTTTTTT
once,-,TRBJ2-6,TRBV20-1,CSAREGGPGANVLTF,TGCAGTGCTAGAGAGGGCGGGCCTGGGGCCAACGTCCTGACTTTC
many,TRBD1,TRBJ1-1,TRBV7-2,CATSRDRVTEAFF,TGTGCCACCTCAAGGGACAGGGTCACTGAAGCTTTCTTT
few,-,TRBJ2-4,TRBV12-3/TRBV12-4,CASSLEQTLAKNIQYF,TGTGCCAGCAGTTTAGAACAGACCCTAGCCAAAAACATTCAGTACTTC